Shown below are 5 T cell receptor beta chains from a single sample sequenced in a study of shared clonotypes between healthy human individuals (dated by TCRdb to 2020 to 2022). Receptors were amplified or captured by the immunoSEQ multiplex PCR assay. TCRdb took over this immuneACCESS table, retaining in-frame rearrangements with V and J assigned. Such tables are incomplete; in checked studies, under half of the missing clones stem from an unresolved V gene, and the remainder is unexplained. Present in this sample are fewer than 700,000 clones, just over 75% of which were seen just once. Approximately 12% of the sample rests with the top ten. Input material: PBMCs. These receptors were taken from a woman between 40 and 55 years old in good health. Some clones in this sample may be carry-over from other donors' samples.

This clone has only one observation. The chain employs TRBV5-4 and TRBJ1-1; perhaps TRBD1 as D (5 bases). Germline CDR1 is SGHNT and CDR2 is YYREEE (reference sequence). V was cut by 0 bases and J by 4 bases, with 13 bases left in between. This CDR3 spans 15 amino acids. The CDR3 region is CASSLGGLGGTEAFF. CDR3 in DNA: TGTGCCAGCAGCTTGGGGGGCTTGGGAGGCACTGAAGCTTTCTTT.

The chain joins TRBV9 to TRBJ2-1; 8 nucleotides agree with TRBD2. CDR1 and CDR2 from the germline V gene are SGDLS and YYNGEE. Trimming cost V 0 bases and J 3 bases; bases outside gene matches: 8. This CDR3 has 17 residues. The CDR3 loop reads CASSVDITSGLYNEQFF. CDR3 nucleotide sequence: TGTGCCAGCAGCGTAGACATCACTAGCGGCCTCTACAATGAGCAGTTCTTC.

The CDR3 sequence is CASSPQLGVFGYTF. CDR3 DNA: TGTGCCAGCAGCCCCCAGCTAGGGGTATTTGGCTACACCTTC. The chain has TRBV6-1 and TRBJ1-2, with D possibly TRBD1 on 5 matching bases. The germline gives CDR1 MNHNS, CDR2 SASEGT. The CDR3 contains 14 residues. Trimming left V 6 bases short and J 7 bases short, with 18 bases between.

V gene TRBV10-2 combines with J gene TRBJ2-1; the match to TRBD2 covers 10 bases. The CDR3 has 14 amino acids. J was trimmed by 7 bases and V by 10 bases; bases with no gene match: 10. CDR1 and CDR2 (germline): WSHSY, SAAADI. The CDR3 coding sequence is TGCGCCACCAGGGGAGCGGGAGGGAATAATGAGCAGTTCTTC. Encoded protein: CATRGAGGNNEQFF.

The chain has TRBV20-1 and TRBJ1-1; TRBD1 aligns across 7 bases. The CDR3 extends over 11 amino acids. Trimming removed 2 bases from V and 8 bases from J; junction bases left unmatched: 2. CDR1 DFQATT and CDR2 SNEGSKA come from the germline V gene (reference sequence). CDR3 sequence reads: CSARQGVEAFF. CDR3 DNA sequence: TGCAGTGCTAGACAGGGGGTCGAAGCTTTCTTT.